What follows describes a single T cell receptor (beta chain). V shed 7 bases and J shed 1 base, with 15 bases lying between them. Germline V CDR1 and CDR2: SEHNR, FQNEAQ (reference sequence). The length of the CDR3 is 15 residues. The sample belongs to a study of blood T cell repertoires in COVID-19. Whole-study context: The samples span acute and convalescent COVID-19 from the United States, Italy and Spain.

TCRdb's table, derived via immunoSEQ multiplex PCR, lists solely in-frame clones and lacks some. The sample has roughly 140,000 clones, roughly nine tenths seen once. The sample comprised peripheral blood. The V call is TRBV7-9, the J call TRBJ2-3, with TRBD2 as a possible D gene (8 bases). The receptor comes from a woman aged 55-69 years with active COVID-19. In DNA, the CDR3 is TGTGCCAGCACCAATAGCGGGACAGGCACAGATACGCAGTATTTT. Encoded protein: CASTNSGTGTDTQYF.